These 30 T cell receptor beta chains originate from one sample sequenced in a study of blood T cells in healthy people across ages. Next came a second PCR, run for about 7 to 12 cycles, which used a sample-barcoded 5' primer along with a J-beta primer mix. TCRdb re-called the 5' RACE reads through MiXCR, storing one row per CDR3 protein. The table has approximately 400,000 distinct CDR3 sequences, approximately 51% seen once. Sequenced material: blood. Receptors originate from a man aged 60 to 69 in good health.

This clonotype has a count of ten or more. V usage is TRBV11-2 and J usage is TRBJ2-7; perhaps TRBD1 as D (6 bases). This CDR3 is 16 amino acids long. V shed 5 bases and J shed 4 bases, with 21 bases lying between them. Germline V gene lookup returns CDR1 SGHAT and CDR2 FQNNGV. Here the CDR3 DNA reads TGTGCCAGCAGCCCCATTTTCGGGACACATCTTTACGAGCAGTACTTC. Protein sequence: CASSPIFGTHLYEQYF.

This clonotype was detected only a few times. The gene calls are TRBV24-1 and TRBJ2-1; tentatively, D is TRBD2 (5 bases). The germline V and J ends were trimmed by 4 bases and 3 bases, with 12 bases remaining between them. Germline-derived CDR1 and CDR2 are KGHDR and SFDVKD. The CDR3 runs 15 residues. This CDR3 reads CATSEGLAGYNEQFF. The CDR3 nucleotides read TGTGCCACCAGTGAGGGTCTAGCCGGCTACAATGAGCAGTTCTTC.

The gene calls are TRBV7-2 and TRBJ2-6; D remains unclear. Germline lookup yields CDR1 SGHTA and CDR2 FQGNSA. The V end lost 5 bases, the J end lost 2 bases, and 13 bases lay between the germline ends. CDR3 length equals 16 residues. CDR3 sequence: CASSHGQAAGANVLTF. CDR3 DNA sequence: TGTGCCAGCAGCCATGGGCAGGCCGCTGGGGCCAACGTCCTGACTTTC.

The genes are TRBV4-3 and TRBJ1-1, with a tentative D call TRBD1 (5 bases). The V end lost 0 bases, the J end lost 6 bases, and 14 bases lay between the germline ends. CDR3 size: 15 residues. In germline, CDR1 is LGHNA, CDR2 YSLEER. CDR3 residues: CASSQDPGHRSEAFF. The CDR3 DNA follows: TGCGCCAGCAGCCAAGATCCCGGCCACAGGTCTGAAGCTTTCTTT.

The V gene is TRBV20-1, the J gene TRBJ2-3; 15 bases are shared with TRBD2. The CDR3 extends over 19 amino acids. V lost 0 bases, J lost 2 bases, and 9 bases stayed unmatched. Germline-derived CDR1 and CDR2 are DFQATT and SNEGSKA (reference sequence). Written as DNA, the CDR3 is TGCAGTGCTAGAGATCCTCGGACTAGCGGGGGGGGACCCACAGATACGCAGTATTTT. This sequence encodes CSARDPRTSGGGPTDTQYF.

This clonotype has just one count. This rearrangement joins TRBV24-1 to TRBJ2-1; D is perhaps TRBD1 (6 bases). V lost 7 bases and J lost 15, with 18 bases in between. The CDR3 is 12 residues long. CDR1 KGHDR and CDR2 SFDVKD come from the germline V gene. This chain's CDR3 is CATSDRAGVGFF. The CDR3 nucleotides read TGTGCCACCAGCGATAGGGCAGGGGTCGGGTTCTTC.

The chain is built from TRBV11-3 and TRBJ2-1; 8 nucleotides align to TRBD2. V shed 4 bases, J shed 6 bases, and the junction held 8 bases outside the gene matches. CDR3 length: 15 amino acids. Germline V gene sequence: CDR1 SGHNT, CDR2 YENEEA. The DNA of the CDR3 is TGTGCCAGCAGCTGGGGAGGACTAGCCATCAATGAGCAGTTCTTC. This codes for CASSWGGLAINEQFF.

This clonotype showed up just a few times. The V and J genes are TRBV23-1 and TRBJ2-4; TRBD1 agrees at 8 bases. TRBV23-1 is filed as an ORF, its function uncertain. The CDR3 is made up of 18 amino acids. Trimming cost V 7 bases and J 1 base; bases outside gene matches: 15. CDR3 nucleotides: TGCGCCAGCATGCCAGGACAGGGCCCCCTCTGGGCCAAAAACATTCAGTACTTC. It yields the protein CASMPGQGPLWAKNIQYF.

As DNA, the CDR3 is TGCAGTGCTAGGCCAGACATTGCGGAGACCCAGTACTTC. It codes for CSARPDIAETQYF. J is TRBJ2-5 and V is TRBV20-1; no firm D call. Germline V lookup: CDR1 DFQATT, CDR2 SNEGSKA (reference sequence). This CDR3 comprises 13 residues. The V end was cut by 3 bases, the J end by 5 bases, with 13 bases between.

The chain carries TRBV7-2 and TRBJ2-1; weak D call: TRBD2 (6 bases). The J call is doubtful: the DNA matches TRBJ2-7 better. Germline V lookup: CDR1 SGHTA, CDR2 FQGNSA. The length of the CDR3 is 16 residues. The CDR3 DNA follows: TGTGCCAGCAGCTTAGCCCCCTCGGGGGAATACAATGAGCAGTACTTC. Residues: CASSLAPSGEYNEQYF.

The rearrangement uses TRBV14 and TRBJ1-6; 7 bases match TRBD1. With 0 bases clipped from V and 7 bases from J, the junction kept 6 bases outside the gene matches. CDR1 and CDR2 from the germline V gene are SGHDN and FVKESK. The CDR3 extends over 16 amino acids. CDR3 residues: CASSQDSPGGNSPLHF. CDR3 in DNA: TGTGCCAGCAGCCAAGATTCCCCAGGGGGAAATTCACCCCTCCACTTT.

The rearrangement uses TRBV20-1 and TRBJ2-5; possibly TRBD1 or TRBD2 for D (5 bases each). Germline CDR1 and CDR2: DFQATT and SNEGSKA (reference sequence). This CDR3 is 14 amino acids long. V was pared by 0 bases and J by 6 bases, with 14 bases between. In DNA, the CDR3 is TGCAGTGCTAGAGATGGGACCGGTAAAAAGACCCAGTACTTC. Translation gives CSARDGTGKKTQYF.

This clonotype was observed many times. The chain combines TRBV6-5 with TRBJ2-4; no clear D gene. The CDR3 has 12 amino acids. The V end was cut by 5 bases, the J end by 10 bases, with 12 bases between. Germline lookup yields CDR1 MNHEY and CDR2 SVGAGI. DNA of the CDR3: TGTGCCAGCAGTCCCTCATCCCGTATTCAGTACTTC. Translating gives CASSPSSRIQYF.

This clonotype was detected once. The chain is built from TRBV10-3 and TRBJ2-5; 9 bases are a match to TRBD1. The J call may be faulty, since TRBJ2-7 better matches the DNA end. The germline V gene has CDR1 ENHRY and CDR2 SYGVKD. This CDR3 is built from 14 residues. The CDR3 region has the DNA TGTGCCATCAGGATGGGGACAGGGTCCAGCGAGCAGTACTTC. Its translation is CAIRMGTGSSEQYF.

The gene calls are TRBV25-1 and TRBJ2-3, with D perhaps given as TRBD1 or TRBD2 (6 bases each). The germline V and J ends were trimmed by 10 bases and 8 bases, with 10 bases remaining between them. This CDR3 region has 10 residues. Germline V gene sequence: CDR1 MGHDK, CDR2 SYGVNS. CDR3: CATEGGTQYF. In DNA, the CDR3 is TGTGCCACCGAGGGGGGTACGCAGTATTTT.

Here the CDR3 DNA reads TGCAGTGCGAGACTTGAGGGCGAGCAGTACTTC. Residues: CSARLEGEQYF. The chain has TRBV20-1 and TRBJ2-7; weak D call: TRBD2 (5 bases). The CDR3 is 11 amino acids. Germline CDR1 DFQATT, CDR2 SNEGSKA (reference sequence). V was trimmed by 6 bases and J by 6 bases, leaving 12 bases between them.

The chain joins TRBV20-1 to TRBJ2-7; D not certain. CDR1 and CDR2 (germline): DFQATT, SNEGSKA (reference sequence). There are 12 residues in the CDR3. V was shortened by 4 bases and J by 2 bases, with 9 bases between the two germline ends. CDR3 in amino acids: CSAKNSPYEQYF. As DNA, the CDR3 is TGCAGTGCTAAGAACAGCCCCTACGAGCAGTACTTC.

Here the CDR3 reads CSAFPLAGAKETQYF. CDR3 nucleotide sequence: TGCAGTGCCTTCCCACTAGCGGGGGCCAAAGAGACCCAGTACTTC. The rearrangement joins TRBV20-1 to TRBJ2-5; 11 positions match TRBD2. Trimming took 6 bases from V and 3 from J; bases not matched to a gene: 9. Germline loops: CDR1 DFQATT, CDR2 SNEGSKA (reference sequence). CDR3 length equals 15 residues.

This chain uses TRBV20-1 with TRBJ2-1; a possible D gene is TRBD2 (7 bases). V lost 6 bases and J lost 6, with 15 bases in between. The germline CDR1 and CDR2 sequences are DFQATT and SNEGSKA (reference sequence). The CDR3 contains 13 residues. The CDR3 nucleotides read TGCAGTGCAGGGGGGAGGGCGGGCAATGAGCAGTTCTTC. Protein sequence: CSAGGRAGNEQFF.

This chain links TRBV11-2 with TRBJ2-3; D gene unclear. This CDR3 contains 15 residues. CDR1 is SGHAT and CDR2 is FQNNGV in the germline V gene. The V gene lost 5 bases and the J gene lost 0 bases, with 12 bases spanning the gap. The CDR3 loop reads CASSRPRGSTDTQYF. CDR3 coding DNA: TGTGCCAGCAGCCGCCCCAGAGGTAGCACAGATACGCAGTATTTT.

This chain uses TRBV7-3 with TRBJ2-1, with D possibly being TRBD2 (5 bases). Trimming cost V 0 bases and J 6 bases, with 6 bases left between them. Germline V gene sequence: CDR1 SGHTA, CDR2 FQGTGA. This CDR3 is 13 amino acids long. The CDR3 protein is CASSLTEVNEQFF. CDR3 nucleotide sequence: TGTGCCAGCAGCTTAACGGAGGTCAATGAGCAGTTCTTC.

This rearrangement joins TRBV5-6 to TRBJ2-5, with 11 bases that match TRBD2. The CDR3 totals 16 residues. Germline CDR1 SGHDT, CDR2 YYEEEE. V gave up 2 bases and J gave up 2 bases; unmatched junction bases: 5. The CDR3 DNA follows: TGTGCCAGCAGCTTTGGACTAGCGGGCGCTCAAGAGACCCAGTACTTC. Its protein product is CASSFGLAGAQETQYF.

The table lists this clonotype with a few counts. V and J are TRBV2 and TRBJ2-3; D uncertain. Germline V gene lookup returns CDR1 SNHLY and CDR2 FYNNEI. Trimming left V 1 base short and J 1 base short, with 6 bases between. The CDR3 spans 14 residues. The CDR3 coding sequence is TGTGCCAGCAGTGAAGAGGCACGCACAGATACGCAGTATTTT. The encoded protein is CASSEEARTDTQYF.

In nucleotides, the CDR3 is TGCGCCAGCAGCTTCGGCCAGGATTACGAGCAGTACTTC. Residues: CASSFGQDYEQYF. This sequence joins TRBV5-1 and TRBJ2-7; D remains ambiguous. Trimming removed 2 bases at V and 4 bases at J, with 10 bases between. In germline, CDR1 is SGHRS, CDR2 YFSETQ. CDR3 length equals 13 residues.

The V and J genes are TRBV2 and TRBJ1-6; 7 bases line up with TRBD1. The CDR3 is 18 residues long. V was pared by 0 bases and J by 9 bases, with 14 bases of the junction left unmatched. Per the germline V gene, CDR1 is SNHLY and CDR2 is FYNNEI. CDR3 amino acids: CASSEALRKTGISSPLHF. The DNA for the CDR3 is TGTGCCAGCAGTGAAGCGCTTCGGAAGACAGGGATAAGTTCACCCCTCCACTTT.

The chain combines TRBV4-3 with TRBJ1-2, with a weak D call TRBD1 (5 bases). V lost 0 bases, J lost 2 bases, and 10 bases lay in between. Germline V CDR1 and CDR2: LGHNA, YSLEER. The CDR3 is made up of 15 amino acids. The CDR3 reads CASSQDLGANYGYTF. CDR3 DNA sequence: TGCGCCAGCAGCCAAGACTTAGGGGCGAACTATGGCTACACCTTC.

This clonotype came up many times. The chain is built from TRBV9 and TRBJ2-7; 7 bases fit TRBD1. The CDR3 loop spans 15 amino acids. The junction had 9 bases not matched to a gene; V was cut back by 2 bases and J by 4 bases. Germline V gene lookup returns CDR1 SGDLS and CDR2 YYNGEE. The CDR3 loop is CASSVTGTVTYEQYF. The CDR3 DNA sequence: TGTGCCAGCAGCGTCACCGGGACAGTTACGTACGAGCAGTACTTC.

V and J are TRBV2 and TRBJ2-5; D is possibly TRBD2 (7 bases). Trimming pared 8 bases from V and 1 base from J, leaving 11 bases between. CDR1 SNHLY and CDR2 FYNNEI come from the germline V gene. The CDR3 spans 13 residues. The CDR3 DNA reads TGTGCCAGCCTACGGGGGGCCCAAGAGACCCAGTACTTC. Translation gives CASLRGAQETQYF.

The chain is built from TRBV20-1 and TRBJ2-4; 11 bases are a match to TRBD2. V shed 7 bases, J shed 4 bases, and the junction held 3 bases outside the gene matches. Germline values: CDR1 DFQATT, CDR2 SNEGSKA (reference sequence). The CDR3 consists of 13 residues. CDR3 protein: CSVAGGIKNIQYF. DNA for the CDR3: TGCAGTGTAGCGGGAGGGATAAAAAACATTCAGTACTTC.

The chain couples TRBV20-1 to TRBJ2-7; TRBD2 might be the D (5 bases). Germline CDR1 is DFQATT and CDR2 is SNEGSKA (reference sequence). Trimming stripped 1 base from V and 3 bases from J, with 7 bases between. This CDR3 is 12 amino acids long. DNA of the CDR3: TGCAGTGCTAGAGCGGGGATCTACGAGCAGTACTTC. Translating it yields CSARAGIYEQYF.